Below, 16 T cell receptor beta chains from the same sample are listed, as sequenced in a study of early T cells in non-severe SARS-CoV-2 infection. Each CDR3 protein is one row after TCRdb ran MiXCR on the 5' RACE reads. The data show around 33,000 distinct CDR3 sequences, 5.8% seen once. The sample taken for sequencing was whole blood. The source is an adult who was a healthcare worker with PCR-confirmed SARS-CoV-2 infection or an uninfected control (not recorded which).

This clonotype was seen at least ten times. V and J are TRBV4-1 and TRBJ2-7; 8 bases line up with TRBD1. The V and J ends lost 0 bases and 2 bases, in that order; junction bases with no gene match: 9. The CDR3 has 17 amino acids. Germline assignment: CDR1 MGHRA and CDR2 YSYEKL. The CDR3 DNA is TGCGCCAGCAGCCAAGATAGTCGGGCGGGACAGGCCTACGAGCAGTACTTC. As protein: CASSQDSRAGQAYEQYF.

This clonotype was counted ten times or more. The V call is TRBV30, the J call TRBJ1-3; D ambiguous. CDR1 is GTSNPN, CDR2 SVGIG, per germline (reference sequence). The ends were cut back, 2 bases at V and 2 bases at J, with 10 bases in the middle. This CDR3 has 14 amino acids. The CDR3 region has the DNA TGTGCCTGGAGTCGGAAGAACCCTGGAAACACCATATATTTT. Encoded protein: CAWSRKNPGNTIYF. Combining the CDR3 with reference TRBV30 and TRBJ1-3 gives the whole variable domain SQTIHQWPATLVQPVGSPLSLECTVEGTSNPNLYWYRQAAGRGLQLLFYSVGIGQISSEVPQNLSASRPQDRQFILSSKKLLLSDSGFYLCAWSRKNPGNTIYFGEGSWLTVV.

This clonotype was seen ten or more times. The chain links TRBV7-3 to TRBJ2-7; TRBD1 agrees at 10 bases. CDR1 is SGHTA, CDR2 FQGTGA, per germline. Losses at the gene ends were 10 bases for V and 3 bases for J; bases not matched to a gene: 15. CDR3 length equals 16 residues. This chain's CDR3 is CATRNNTGQGIYEQYF. As DNA, the CDR3 is TGTGCCACTCGCAACAACACGGGACAGGGGATCTACGAGCAGTACTTC. Filled out from reference TRBV7-3 and TRBJ2-7, the complete variable domain reads GAGVSQTPSNKVTEKGKYVELRCDPISGHTALYWYRQSLGQGPEFLIYFQGTGAADDSGLPNDRFFAVRPEGSVSTLKIQRTERGDSAVYLCATRNNTGQGIYEQYFGPGTRLTVT.

The chain uses TRBV7-7 and TRBJ2-3; perhaps TRBD1 as D (5 bases). The CDR3 totals 15 residues. Trimming cost V 3 bases and J 2 bases, with 12 bases left between them. The V gene's germline CDR1 is SSHAT and CDR2 FNYEAQ (reference sequence). The CDR3 DNA reads as TGTGCCAGCAGCTTGAATCAGGGTTCCACAGATACGCAGTATTTT. It codes for CASSLNQGSTDTQYF.

This clonotype came up many times. This sequence joins TRBV15 and TRBJ2-6; D not certain. Germline V gene lookup returns CDR1 LNHNV and CDR2 YYDKDF (reference sequence). With 0 bases removed from V and 1 base from J, the gap between germline ends came to 7 bases. The CDR3 has 16 residues. The CDR3 reads CATSRDSGSGANVLTF. The DNA of the CDR3 is TGTGCCACCAGCAGAGACTCCGGGTCTGGGGCCAACGTCCTGACTTTC. Full variable domain (outside the CDR3, taken from reference TRBV15 and TRBJ2-6): DAMVIQNPRYQVTQFGKPVTLSCSQTLNHNVMYWYQQKSSQAPKLLFHYYDKDFNNEADTPDNFQSRRPNTSFCFLDIRSPGLGDTAMYLCATSRDSGSGANVLTFGAGSRLTVL.

The V and J genes are TRBV20-1 and TRBJ2-4, with D possibly being TRBD2 (5 bases). The CDR3 loop spans 14 amino acids. In germline, CDR1 is DFQATT, CDR2 SNEGSKA (reference sequence). The V end lost 4 bases, the J end lost 2 bases, and 12 bases lay between the germline ends. The chain's CDR3 is CSANLAQSKNIQYF. The CDR3 region has the DNA TGCAGTGCTAACCTAGCTCAATCCAAAAACATTCAGTACTTC.

This clonotype counts as medium-sized. The chain employs TRBV7-8 and TRBJ2-3; 11 bases line up with TRBD2. Germline loops: CDR1 SGHVS, CDR2 FQNEAQ. Trimming cost V 5 bases and J 5 bases; bases outside gene matches: 6. The CDR3 is made up of 15 amino acids. As DNA, the CDR3 is TGTGCCAGCAGCAAATTCGGACTAGCGGGAGATACGCAGTATTTT. Protein sequence: CASSKFGLAGDTQYF.

This clonotype was recorded at least ten times. The chain links TRBV11-2 to TRBJ2-3, with 8 bases aligning to TRBD2. The CDR3 has 15 residues. With V trimmed by 3 bases and J by 4 bases, 6 bases remained unmatched. Germline lookup yields CDR1 SGHAT and CDR2 FQNNGV. The CDR3 sequence: CASSFLAGGADTQYF. The CDR3 region has the DNA TGTGCCAGCAGCTTTCTGGCGGGAGGAGCAGATACGCAGTATTTT.

This clonotype was seen ten or more times. The CDR3 sequence: CSARDGSGSQETQYF. DNA for the CDR3: TGCAGTGCTAGAGATGGTAGCGGGAGTCAAGAGACCCAGTACTTC. The rearrangement uses TRBV20-1 and TRBJ2-5, with TRBD2 matching 9 bases. Germline V gene sequence: CDR1 DFQATT, CDR2 SNEGSKA (reference sequence). V lost 0 bases to trimming and J lost 2 bases; unmatched junction nucleotides: 4. CDR3 length equals 15 residues.

The chain recombines TRBV24-1 with TRBJ2-1; D is possibly TRBD1 (7 bases). Per the germline V gene, CDR1 is KGHDR and CDR2 is SFDVKD. The V and J ends lost 5 bases and 4 bases respectively, with 11 bases between them. The CDR3 has 14 residues. This chain's CDR3 is CATSGRGVYNEQFF. The CDR3 region has the DNA TGTGCCACCAGTGGCAGGGGGGTGTACAATGAGCAGTTCTTC.

This clonotype was seen many times. J is TRBJ2-7 and V is TRBV9; possibly TRBD2 for D (6 bases). V lost 4 bases, J lost 5 bases, and 22 bases lay in between. CDR1 is SGDLS and CDR2 is YYNGEE in the germline V gene. The CDR3 has 16 amino acids. CDR3 amino acids: CASSPSLSGPGHEQYF. The CDR3 DNA reads as TGTGCCAGCAGCCCCAGCCTTAGCGGCCCCGGGCACGAGCAGTACTTC.

This clonotype was counted ten times or more. V usage is TRBV5-6 and J usage is TRBJ2-1; no firm D call. In germline, CDR1 is SGHDT, CDR2 YYEEEE. CDR3 length equals 12 residues. The ends were cut back, 3 bases at V and 8 bases at J, with 9 bases in the middle. The CDR3 region is CASSSRAHEQFF. The CDR3 DNA follows: TGTGCCAGCAGCTCCCGCGCACATGAGCAGTTCTTC.

Ten or more counts support this clonotype. A read error may account for a junction end that differs from germline. The chain has TRBV7-9 and TRBJ2-7; TRBD2 might be the D (7 bases). This CDR3 comprises 14 residues. Germline V gene data show CDR1 as SEHNR and CDR2 as FQNEAQ (reference sequence). Here the CDR3 DNA reads TGTGCCAGCAGCTTAGGAGGAGCGGGGACAAGGGAGGGCTTC. Protein sequence: CASSLGGAGTREGF.

This clonotype was counted ten times or more. This chain connects TRBV5-1 to TRBJ2-3; TRBD1 might be the D (5 bases). Between the trimmed V and J ends, which lost 0 bases and 6 bases, there was a span of 14 bases. Germline CDR1 reads SGHRS; CDR2 reads YFSETQ. This CDR3 region has 15 residues. The CDR3 reads CASSLAAVGVDTQYF. DNA of the CDR3: TGCGCCAGCAGCTTGGCCGCTGTAGGGGTGGATACGCAGTATTTT.

V is TRBV20-1 and J is TRBJ2-7, with 9 bases identical to TRBD1. Per germline, CDR1 DFQATT and CDR2 SNEGSKA (reference sequence). Trimming removed 3 bases from V and 0 bases from J; junction bases left unmatched: 12. The CDR3 loop spans 17 amino acids. The CDR3 protein is CSARTPGTGNGSYEQYF. The CDR3 region has the DNA TGCAGTGCTAGGACCCCTGGGACAGGGAATGGCTCCTACGAGCAGTACTTC.

This clonotype was counted many times. V is TRBV2 and J is TRBJ2-2; maybe TRBD1 (6 bases). V lost 4 bases and J 2 bases, leaving 11 bases between the germline ends. Germline assignment: CDR1 SNHLY and CDR2 FYNNEI. This CDR3 spans 15 amino acids. The CDR3 DNA reads as TGTGCCAGCAGTGTAACAGGGATTAACACCGGGGAGCTGTTTTTT. Its translation: CASSVTGINTGELFF.